Listed below are T cell receptor beta chains from one sample, sequenced in a study of regulatory T cells in long-lasting Graves disease. Via MiXCR, TCRdb re-called the multiplex PCR reads, giving one row per CDR3 protein. Of hundreds of thousands of distinct CDR3 sequences listed, about 15% are singletons. This sample was shared with a second study, whose subject was T cells in Graves' hyperthyroidism and ophthalmopathy.

The sample was peripheral blood mononuclear cells (PBMCs), taken at new diagnosis, from a patient treated with antithyroid drugs. The receptors here all came from a woman in her 30s with Graves disease. Both conserved end residues are part of each CDR3. Fields, in order: J gene, V gene, clone size, D gene, CDR3 protein, CDR3 DNA. D genes are given only for firm matches. Part of the rows lack a size; the others show once, few, many or a class for expanded clones.

TRBJ2-5 | TRBV20-1 | - | - | CSARAGRSYQETQYF | TGCAGTGCTAGAGCGGGCAGATCGTACCAAGAGACCCAGTACTTC
TRBJ2-5 | TRBV28 | - | TRBD2 | CASSSRTSGILGGETQYF | TGTGCCAGCAGTTCCCGGACTAGCGGAATTCTCGGCGGGGAGACCCAGTACTTC
TRBJ2-7 | TRBV4-1 | - | TRBD1 | CASSQYRTTGFYEQYF | TGCGCCAGCAGCCAGTATAGGACGACAGGGTTCTACGAGCAGTACTTC
TRBJ1-5 | TRBV28 | many | - | CASSPPGSQHF | TGTGCCAGCAGTCCCCCCGGGTCCCAGCATTTT
TRBJ2-7 | TRBV9 | few | - | CASSVGSLAYEQYF | TGTGCCAGCAGCGTAGGGAGTCTAGCCTACGAGCAGTACTTC
TRBJ2-4 | TRBV20-1 | - | TRBD1 | CSARLGQGANIQYF | TGCAGTGCTAGACTGGGTCAGGGGGCAAACATTCAGTACTTC
TRBJ2-1 | TRBV9 | few | TRBD2 | CASSSGGSGRGVNNEQFF | TGTGCCAGCAGCTCCGGGGGGAGCGGGAGAGGTGTCAACAATGAGCAGTTCTTC
TRBJ2-7 | TRBV6-1 | few | - | CASRGFRDEQYF | TGTGCCAGCCGGGGGTTCCGTGACGAGCAGTACTTC
TRBJ1-2 | TRBV30 | - | - | CAWRRTGGGYTF | TGTGCCTGGAGGAGAACCGGAGGGGGCTACACCTTC
TRBJ2-7 | TRBV25-1 | many | TRBD1 | CASKDRVHPYEQYF | TGTGCCAGCAAGGACAGGGTCCATCCCTACGAGCAGTACTTC
TRBJ1-1 | TRBV7-3 | - | - | CASIDTGTMNTEAFF | TGTGCCAGCATAGACACAGGGACTATGAACACTGAAGCTTTCTTT
TRBJ1-2 | TRBV3-1 | many | TRBD1 | CASSQDLGTEVYGYTF | TGTGCCAGCAGCCAAGATCTCGGGACAGAGGTCTATGGCTACACCTTC
TRBJ1-1 | TRBV7-6 | many | - | CASSLDWLQNTEAFF | TGTGCCAGCAGCTTAGACTGGCTCCAGAACACTGAAGCTTTCTTT
TRBJ1-2 | TRBV30 | - | - | CAWSVEGRYGYTF | TGTGCCTGGAGTGTAGAGGGGCGGTATGGCTACACCTTC
TRBJ1-2 | TRBV28 | many | - | CASSLSPGRYGYTF | TGTGCCAGCAGTTTATCCCCAGGACGCTATGGCTACACCTTC
TRBJ2-7 | TRBV12-3/TRBV12-4 | many | - | CASSPGVADLGEQYF | TGTGCCAGCAGCCCCGGGGTAGCGGACCTAGGAGAGCAGTACTTC
TRBJ1-5 | TRBV28 | many | - | CASSFIGGANQPQHF | TGTGCCAGCAGTTTCATCGGGGGGGCTAATCAGCCCCAGCATTTT
TRBJ1-2 | TRBV29-1 | few | - | CSVEEGAGRPIYGYTF | TGCAGCGTTGAAGAAGGCGCAGGGCGGCCAATCTATGGCTACACCTTC
TRBJ1-1 | TRBV27 | many | - | CASSLFGGNTEAFF | TGTGCCAGCAGTTTATTCGGAGGGAACACTGAAGCTTTCTTT
TRBJ2-7 | TRBV7-6 | many | TRBD1 | CASSLGGQGVYEQYF | TGTGCCAGCAGCTTAGGAGGACAGGGAGTTTACGAGCAGTACTTC
TRBJ2-1 | TRBV20-1 | many | TRBD2 | CSAGEGSGDYNEQFF | TGCAGTGCCGGGGAGGGTAGCGGAGACTACAATGAGCAGTTCTTC
TRBJ1-1 | TRBV6-1 | many | - | CASSDYHTEAFF | TGTGCCAGCAGTGATTATCACACTGAAGCTTTCTTT